The TCR beta chain described here comes from a study of brain T cells in children with intractable seizures. CDR3 length equals 16 residues. Looked up from germline, CDR1 is SEHNR and CDR2 is FQNEAQ (reference sequence). The V and J ends lost 5 bases and 2 bases respectively, with 19 bases between them. Assay used: immunoSEQ multiplex PCR; TCRdb lists only in-frame clones, some missing. The sample records 55,000 to 80,000 clones, approximately 94% being singletons. This clone was counted a single time. The TCR originated in a boy younger than two with focal cortical dysplasia and intractable seizures. This specimen consisted of peripheral blood, obtained at surgery. The V call is TRBV7-9, the J call TRBJ2-7; tentatively, D is TRBD2 (5 bases). CDR3 nucleotides: TGTGCCAGCAGCCCCCCTTACGGGGTAAAGACCTACGAGCAGTACTTC. Translation gives CASSPPYGVKTYEQYF.